This T cell receptor (beta chain) was captured by sequencing in a study of T-cell memory formation after mild COVID-19. TCRdb reprocessed the 5' RACE reads with MiXCR, giving one entry per CDR3 protein. The top ten clones hold about 10% of a sample with a few hundred thousand distinct CDR3 sequences, 24% of them seen once. Study-wide findings and caveats: Day 15 to 85 contracting clones showed balanced CD4/CD8; later expanders leaned CD4+. In pre-infection memory, a portion of responding clones appeared, which suggested that cross-reactive memory joined.

Germline lookup yields CDR1 MGHRA and CDR2 YSYEKL. CDR3 size: 13 residues. A few counts support this clonotype. Its antigen is unknown. Germline is not matched at one junction end, which may reflect a read error. This clonotype was sampled from an adult woman who had mild COVID-19 (a few samples of this study predate the infection). Cell type and time point are not known. Sequencing was carried out using PBMCs or a T cell subset sorted from them (not recorded which). This chain uses TRBV4-1 with TRBJ1-5; D uncertain. The CDR3 coding sequence is TGCGCCAGCAGCCAATTTAGCGATCAGCCCCAGCATTTT. Its translation is CASSQFSDQPQHF.